This T cell receptor (beta chain) was recorded in a study of Graves' ophthalmopathy and Graves' hyperthyroidism. Study as a whole: Untreated patients at initial diagnosis provided peripheral blood. The study, taken as a whole, reports: Thyroid clonotypes that were expanded above 0.001 frequency mostly also appeared in blood. Using 13 signatures, a model distinguished ophthalmopathy from stable hyperthyroidism, reaching 85% to 90% sensitivity and 81.08% specificity.

Hyperthyroidism patients were newly diagnosed, under 2 months' duration, aged 18 to 65. V shed 0 bases, J shed 4 bases, and the junction held 5 bases outside the gene matches. The germline CDR1 and CDR2 sequences are MNHEY and SVGAGI. CDR3 length: 17 amino acids. This clonotype was counted a few times. Its cognate antigen is unknown. The authors amplified TCR beta CDR3 regions, and they did so from RNA transcripts for repertoire sequencing. Following a first-round RT-PCR that used HTBI primers, a second-round multiplex PCR was carried out. TCRdb called the multiplex PCR reads again in MiXCR, with one record for every CDR3 protein. Of a few hundred thousand distinct CDR3 sequences in the sample, about 17% were seen once.

The TCR comes from an adult woman with stable Graves' hyperthyroidism. The chain uses TRBV6-5 and TRBJ2-5; 13 bases are shared with TRBD2. The sequencing input was peripheral blood. CDR3 amino acids: CASSYSGTSGNRETQYF. In DNA, the CDR3 is TGTGCCAGCAGTTACTCCGGGACTAGCGGGAATCGAGAGACCCAGTACTTC.